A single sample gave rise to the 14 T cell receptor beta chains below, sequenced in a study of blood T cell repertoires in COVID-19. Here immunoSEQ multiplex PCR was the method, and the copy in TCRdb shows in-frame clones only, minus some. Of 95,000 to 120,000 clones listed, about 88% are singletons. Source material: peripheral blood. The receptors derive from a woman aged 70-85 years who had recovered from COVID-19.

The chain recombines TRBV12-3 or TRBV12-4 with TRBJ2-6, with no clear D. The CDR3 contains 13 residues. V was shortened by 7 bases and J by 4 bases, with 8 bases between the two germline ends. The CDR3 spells CASTAPGANVLTF. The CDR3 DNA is TGTGCCAGCACCGCGCCGGGGGCCAACGTCCTGACTTTC.

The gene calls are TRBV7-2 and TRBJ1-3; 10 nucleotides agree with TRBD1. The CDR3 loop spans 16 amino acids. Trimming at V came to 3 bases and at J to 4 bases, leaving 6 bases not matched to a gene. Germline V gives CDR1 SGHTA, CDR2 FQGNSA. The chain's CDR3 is CASSFTPGQGGNTIYF. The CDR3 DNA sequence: TGTGCCAGCAGCTTTACCCCGGGACAGGGGGGAAACACCATATATTTT.

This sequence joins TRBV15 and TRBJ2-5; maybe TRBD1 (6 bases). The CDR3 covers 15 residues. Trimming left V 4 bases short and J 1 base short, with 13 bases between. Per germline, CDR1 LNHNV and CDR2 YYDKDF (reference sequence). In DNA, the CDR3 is TGTGCCACCAGCATTCAAACAGGGCTCCAAGAGACCCAGTACTTC. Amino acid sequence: CATSIQTGLQETQYF. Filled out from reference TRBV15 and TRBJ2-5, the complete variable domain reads DAMVIQNPRYQVTQFGKPVTLSCSQTLNHNVMYWYQQKSSQAPKLLFHYYDKDFNNEADTPDNFQSRRPNTSFCFLDIRSPGLGDTAMYLCATSIQTGLQETQYFGPGTRLLVL.

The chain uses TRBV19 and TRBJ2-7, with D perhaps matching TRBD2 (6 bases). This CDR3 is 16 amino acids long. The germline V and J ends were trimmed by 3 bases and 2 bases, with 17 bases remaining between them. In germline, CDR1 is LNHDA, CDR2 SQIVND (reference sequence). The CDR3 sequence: CASSMGPGERPYEQYF. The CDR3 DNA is TGTGCCAGTAGTATGGGACCGGGAGAACGGCCCTACGAGCAGTACTTC.

CDR3 sequence reads: CASSADRQPQHF. Written as DNA, the CDR3 is TGTGCCAGCAGTGCAGACAGGCAGCCCCAGCATTTT. The genes are TRBV2 and TRBJ1-5; the D gene is possibly TRBD1 (6 bases). CDR1 is SNHLY and CDR2 is FYNNEI in the germline V gene. V was pared by 4 bases and J by 7 bases, with 8 bases between. The CDR3 length is 12 residues. The full variable domain, rest sourced from reference TRBV2 and TRBJ1-5, is EPEVTQTPSHQVTQMGQEVILRCVPISNHLYFYWYRQILGQKVEFLVSFYNNEISEKSEIFDDQFSVERPDGSNFTLKIRSTKLEDSAMYFCASSADRQPQHFGDGTRLSIL.

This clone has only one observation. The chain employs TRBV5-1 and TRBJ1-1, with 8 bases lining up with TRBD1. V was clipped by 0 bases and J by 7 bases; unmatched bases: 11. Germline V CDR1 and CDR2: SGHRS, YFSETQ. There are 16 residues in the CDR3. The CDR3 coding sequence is TGCGCCAGCAGCTTGGATGCCAGGACAGGGAAGCTTGAAGCTTTCTTT. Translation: CASSLDARTGKLEAFF.

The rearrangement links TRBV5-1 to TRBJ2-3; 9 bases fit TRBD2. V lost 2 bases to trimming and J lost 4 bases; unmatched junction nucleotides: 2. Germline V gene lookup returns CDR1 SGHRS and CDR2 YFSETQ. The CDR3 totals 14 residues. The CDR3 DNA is TGCGCCAGCAGCTTTAGCGGGAGTGCAGATACGCAGTATTTT. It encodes CASSFSGSADTQYF. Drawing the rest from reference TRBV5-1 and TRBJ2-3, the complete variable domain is KAGVTQTPRYLIKTRGQQVTLSCSPISGHRSVSWYQQTPGQGLQFLFEYFSETQRNKGNFPGRFSGRQFSNSRSEMNVSTLELGDSALYLCASSFSGSADTQYFGPGTRLTVL.

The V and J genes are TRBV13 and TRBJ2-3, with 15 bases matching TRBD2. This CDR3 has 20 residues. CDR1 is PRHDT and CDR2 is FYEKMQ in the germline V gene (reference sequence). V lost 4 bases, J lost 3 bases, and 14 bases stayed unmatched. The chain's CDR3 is CASSSPTGLAGGPGTDTQYF. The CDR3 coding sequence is TGTGCCAGCAGCTCACCCACAGGACTAGCGGGAGGGCCAGGGACAGATACGCAGTATTTT.

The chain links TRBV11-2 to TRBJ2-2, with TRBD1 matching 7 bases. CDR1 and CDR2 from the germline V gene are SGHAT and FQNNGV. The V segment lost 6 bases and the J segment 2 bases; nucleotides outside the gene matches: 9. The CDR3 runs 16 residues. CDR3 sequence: CASSSQTGSNTGELFF. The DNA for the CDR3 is TGTGCCAGCAGTTCCCAGACAGGGTCCAACACCGGGGAGCTGTTTTTT.

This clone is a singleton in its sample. The CDR3 reads CASSLALKGLAGARSSYNEQFF. CDR3 DNA sequence: TGTGCCAGCAGCTTAGCTCTTAAGGGGCTAGCGGGGGCCCGGAGCTCCTACAATGAGCAGTTCTTC. This sequence joins TRBV7-2 and TRBJ2-1; 10 bases are a match to TRBD2. The V gene's germline CDR1 is SGHTA and CDR2 FQGNSA. CDR3 length equals 22 residues. V was clipped by 0 bases and J by 0 bases; unmatched bases: 17.

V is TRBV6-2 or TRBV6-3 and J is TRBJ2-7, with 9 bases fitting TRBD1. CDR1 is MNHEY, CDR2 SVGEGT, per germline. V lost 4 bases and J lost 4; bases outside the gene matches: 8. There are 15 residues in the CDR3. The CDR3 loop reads CASSSPGQGIYEQYF. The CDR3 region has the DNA TGTGCCAGCAGTTCGCCGGGACAGGGAATATACGAGCAGTACTTC.

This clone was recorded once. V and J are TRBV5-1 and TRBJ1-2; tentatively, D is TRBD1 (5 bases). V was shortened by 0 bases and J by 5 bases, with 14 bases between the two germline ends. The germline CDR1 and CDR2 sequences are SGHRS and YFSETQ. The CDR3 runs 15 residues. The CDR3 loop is CASSLVPRVSYGYTF. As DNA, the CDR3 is TGCGCCAGCAGCTTGGTTCCCAGGGTGTCGTATGGCTACACCTTC.

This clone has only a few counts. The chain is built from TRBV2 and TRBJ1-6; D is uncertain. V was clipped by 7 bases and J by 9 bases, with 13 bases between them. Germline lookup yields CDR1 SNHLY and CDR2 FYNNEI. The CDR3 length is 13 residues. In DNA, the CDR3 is TGTGCCAGCAATCCCAGCGCATCTTCACCCCTCCACTTT. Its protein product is CASNPSASSPLHF. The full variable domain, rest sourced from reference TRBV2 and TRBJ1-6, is EPEVTQTPSHQVTQMGQEVILRCVPISNHLYFYWYRQILGQKVEFLVSFYNNEISEKSEIFDDQFSVERPDGSNFTLKIRSTKLEDSAMYFCASNPSASSPLHFGNGTRLTVT.

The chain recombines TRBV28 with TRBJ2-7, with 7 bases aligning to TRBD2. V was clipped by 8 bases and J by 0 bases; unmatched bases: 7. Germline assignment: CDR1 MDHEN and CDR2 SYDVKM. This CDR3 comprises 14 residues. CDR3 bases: TGTGCCAGCCGCAACGGGGGGTACTCCTACGAGCAGTACTTC. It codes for CASRNGGYSYEQYF.